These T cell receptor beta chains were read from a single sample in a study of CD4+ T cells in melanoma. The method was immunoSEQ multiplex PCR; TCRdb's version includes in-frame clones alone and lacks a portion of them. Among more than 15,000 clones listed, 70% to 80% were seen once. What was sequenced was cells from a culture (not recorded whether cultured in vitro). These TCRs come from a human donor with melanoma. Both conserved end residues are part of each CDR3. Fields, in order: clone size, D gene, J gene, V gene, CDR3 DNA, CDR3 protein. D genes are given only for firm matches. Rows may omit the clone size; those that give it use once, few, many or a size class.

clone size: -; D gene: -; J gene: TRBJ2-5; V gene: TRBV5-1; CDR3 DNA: TGCGCCAGCAGCTTACAGGGAGGGCAAGAGACCCAGTACTTC; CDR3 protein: CASSLQGGQETQYF
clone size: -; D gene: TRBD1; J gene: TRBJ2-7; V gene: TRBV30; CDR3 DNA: TGTGCCTTCCGGGACAGGGGGCTGTACGAGCAGTACTTC; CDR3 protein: CAFRDRGLYEQYF
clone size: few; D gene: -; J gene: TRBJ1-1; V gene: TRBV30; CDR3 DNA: TGTGCCTGGAGTGTCGTCAGCAAGAGCGAAGCTTTCTTT; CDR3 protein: CAWSVVSKSEAFF
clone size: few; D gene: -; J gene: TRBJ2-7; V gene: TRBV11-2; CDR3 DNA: TGTGCCAGCTCCTCCTTGCGGCAGGGCTCCTACGAGCAGTACTTC; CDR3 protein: CASSSLRQGSYEQYF
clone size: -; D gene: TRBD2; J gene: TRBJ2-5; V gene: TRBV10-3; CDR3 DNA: TGTGCCATCAGTGAGGGACTAGCGGGGGGGCTGGAGACCCAGTACTTC; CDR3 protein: CAISEGLAGGLETQYF
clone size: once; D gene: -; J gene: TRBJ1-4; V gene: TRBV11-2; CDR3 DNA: TGTGCCAGCAGCTTAGTTGATGAAAAACTGTTTTTT; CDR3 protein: CASSLVDEKLFF
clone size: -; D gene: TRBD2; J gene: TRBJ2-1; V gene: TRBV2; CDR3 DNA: TGTGCCAGCAAGGCGGCGGGGGAGACTTACAATGAGCAGTTCTTC; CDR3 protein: CASKAAGETYNEQFF
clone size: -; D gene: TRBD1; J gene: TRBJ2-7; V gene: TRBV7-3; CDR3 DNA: TGTGCCAGCAGCTTAACGGGGACAGGGACCTACGAGCAGTACTTC; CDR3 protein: CASSLTGTGTYEQYF
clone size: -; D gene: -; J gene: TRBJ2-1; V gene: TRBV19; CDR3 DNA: TGTGCCAGTAGTATCAGTGGGGGGACCAAGGGCTGGGGTGAGCAGTTCTTC; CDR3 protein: CASSISGGTKGWGEQFF
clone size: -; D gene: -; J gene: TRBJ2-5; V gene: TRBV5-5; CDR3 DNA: TGTGCCAGCAGCTCCCCGGCTTCTCAAGAGACCCAGTACTTC; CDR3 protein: CASSSPASQETQYF
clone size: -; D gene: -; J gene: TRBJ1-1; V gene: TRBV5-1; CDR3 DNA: TGCGCCAGTCGAATTAATCCTCGGGGTGACACTGAAGCTTTCTTT; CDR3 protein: CASRINPRGDTEAFF
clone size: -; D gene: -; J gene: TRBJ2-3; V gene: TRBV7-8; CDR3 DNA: TGTGCCAGCAGCCCCTCGGGCGGCACAGATACGCAGTATTTT; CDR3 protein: CASSPSGGTDTQYF
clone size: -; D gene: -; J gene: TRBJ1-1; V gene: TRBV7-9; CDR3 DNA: TGTGCCAGCAGCATAAACCTGGACACTGAAGCTTTCTTT; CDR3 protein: CASSINLDTEAFF
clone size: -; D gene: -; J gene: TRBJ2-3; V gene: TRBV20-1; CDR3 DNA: TGCAGTGCTAGAGACGAGTATACGCAGTATTTT; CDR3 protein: CSARDEYTQYF
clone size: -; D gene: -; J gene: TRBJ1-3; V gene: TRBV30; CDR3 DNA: TGTGCCTGGGGGTTCCCGGGACACGGAAACACCATATATTTT; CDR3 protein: CAWGFPGHGNTIYF
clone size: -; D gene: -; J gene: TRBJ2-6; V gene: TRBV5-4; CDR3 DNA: TGTGCCAGCAGCCCAGGAGGCTCTGGGGCCAACGTCCTGACTTTC; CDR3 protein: CASSPGGSGANVLTF
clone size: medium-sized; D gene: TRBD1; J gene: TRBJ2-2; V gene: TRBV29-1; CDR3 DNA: TGCAGCGTCGCCGGGACAGGGGACACCGGGGAGCTGTTTTTT; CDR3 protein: CSVAGTGDTGELFF
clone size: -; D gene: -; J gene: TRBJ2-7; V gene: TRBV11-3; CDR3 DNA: TGTGCCAGCAGCCCCAACGGCTACGAGCAGTACTTC; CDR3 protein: CASSPNGYEQYF
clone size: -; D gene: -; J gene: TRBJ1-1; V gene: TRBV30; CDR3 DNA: TGTGCACGAGCCCAGGTGAACACTGAAGCTTTCTTT; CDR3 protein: CARAQVNTEAFF
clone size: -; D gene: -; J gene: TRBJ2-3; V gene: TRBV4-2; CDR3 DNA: TGTGCCAGCAGCCCGAAGACTAGTTTTTCAGGGGATACGCAGTATTTT; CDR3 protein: CASSPKTSFSGDTQYF
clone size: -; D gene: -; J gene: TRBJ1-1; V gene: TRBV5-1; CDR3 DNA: TGCGCCACCAGGACCCATACAGCGAACACTGAAGCTTTCTTT; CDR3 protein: CATRTHTANTEAFF
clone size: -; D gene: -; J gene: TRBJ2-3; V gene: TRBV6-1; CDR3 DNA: TGTGCCAGCAGTGAAAGGGGCGGGGTGAGCCCAGATACGCAGTATTTT; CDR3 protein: CASSERGGVSPDTQYF
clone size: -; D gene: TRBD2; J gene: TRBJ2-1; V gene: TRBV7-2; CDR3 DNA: TGTGCCAGCCGTCGGTCTAGCGGGGGGAATGAGCAGTTCTTC; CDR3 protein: CASRRSSGGNEQFF
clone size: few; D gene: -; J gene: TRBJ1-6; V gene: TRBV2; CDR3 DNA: TGTGCCAGCAGCCGAGGGAATTCACCCCTCCACTTT; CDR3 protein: CASSRGNSPLHF
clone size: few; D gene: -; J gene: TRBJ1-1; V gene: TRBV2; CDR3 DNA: TGTGCCAGCAGTGTAGGTAGTGGAACGGGTGAAGCTTTCTTT; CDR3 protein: CASSVGSGTGEAFF
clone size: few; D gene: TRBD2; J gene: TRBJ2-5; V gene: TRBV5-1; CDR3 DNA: TGCGCCAGCAGTCTGGCTAGCGGGGACCAAGAGACCCAGTACTTC; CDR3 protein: CASSLASGDQETQYF